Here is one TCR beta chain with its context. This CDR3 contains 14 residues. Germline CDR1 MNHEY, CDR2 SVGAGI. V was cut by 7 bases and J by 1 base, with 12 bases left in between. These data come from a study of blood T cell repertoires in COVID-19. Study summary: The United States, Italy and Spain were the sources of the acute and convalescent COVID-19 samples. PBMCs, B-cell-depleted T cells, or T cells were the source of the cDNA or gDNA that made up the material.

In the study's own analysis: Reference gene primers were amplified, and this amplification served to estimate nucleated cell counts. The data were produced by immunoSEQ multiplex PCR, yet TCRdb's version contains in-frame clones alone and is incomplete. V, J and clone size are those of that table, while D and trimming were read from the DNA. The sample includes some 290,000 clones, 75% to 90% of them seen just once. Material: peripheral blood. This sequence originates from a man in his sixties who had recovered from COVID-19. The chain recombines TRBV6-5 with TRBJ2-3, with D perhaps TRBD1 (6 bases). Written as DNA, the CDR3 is TGTGCCAGCACCCGGAGACAGGGCACAGATACGCAGTATTTT. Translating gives CASTRRQGTDTQYF.